This TCR beta chain derives from a study of T cell clonality in common variable immunodeficiency. Study results and limitations: CVID subjects had higher TCRbeta clonality than healthy controls, most marked in about a third. Patient heterogeneity in the CVID cohort limited correlations between repertoire features and clinical complications. T cell subpopulation sequencing would be needed to explain CVID clonality.

CDR1 SGHTA and CDR2 FQGNSA come from the germline V gene. This CDR3 region has 15 residues. With V trimmed by 1 base and J by 6 bases, 4 bases remained unmatched. This clone was seen repeatedly, ten times or more. Antigen: not known. The CDR3 is cut off 3 residues early in the read; its end comes from the germline J gene. The assay was immunoSEQ multiplex PCR, and TCRdb's table has in-frame clones only and misses some. This sample comprises tens of thousands of clones, none seen once only. Heparinized whole blood, roughly 4.5 to 9 ml, came from each donor. The sample consisted of peripheral blood mononuclear cells. This TCR came from a person aged 18-70 years in good health. This chain connects TRBV7-2 to TRBJ1-2; 11 bases align to TRBD1. The DNA read from the CDR3 is TGTGCCAGCAGCTTAGGGTGGGACAGGGGGGATGGC. This gives the protein CASSLGWDRGDG. The full CDR3 protein is CASSLGWDRGDGYTF. The variable domain in full, completed from reference TRBV7-2 and TRBJ1-2, reads GAGVSQSPSNKVTEKGKDVELRCDPISGHTALYWYRQSLGQGLEFLIYFQGNSAPDKSGLPSDRFSAERTGGSVSTLTIQRTQQEDSAVYLCASSLGWDRGDGYTFGSGTRLTVV.